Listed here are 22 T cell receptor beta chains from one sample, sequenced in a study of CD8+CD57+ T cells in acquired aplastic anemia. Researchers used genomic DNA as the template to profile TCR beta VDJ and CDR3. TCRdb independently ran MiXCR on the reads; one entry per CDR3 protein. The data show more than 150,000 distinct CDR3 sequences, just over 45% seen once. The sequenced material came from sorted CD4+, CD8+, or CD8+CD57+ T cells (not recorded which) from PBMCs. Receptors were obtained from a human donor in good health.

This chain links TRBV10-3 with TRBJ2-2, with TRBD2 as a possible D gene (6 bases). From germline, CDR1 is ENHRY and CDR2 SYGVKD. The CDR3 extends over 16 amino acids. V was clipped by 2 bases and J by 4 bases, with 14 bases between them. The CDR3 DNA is TGTGCCATCAGTGAGAATGAGGAGGGGACCACCGGGGAGCTGTTTTTT. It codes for CAISENEEGTTGELFF.

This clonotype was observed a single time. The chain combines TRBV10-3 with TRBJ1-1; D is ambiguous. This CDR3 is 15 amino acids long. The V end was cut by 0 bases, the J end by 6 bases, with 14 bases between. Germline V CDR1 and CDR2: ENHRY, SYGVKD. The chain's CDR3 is CAISESAAGSAEAFF. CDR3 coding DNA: TGTGCCATCAGTGAGTCGGCCGCGGGGTCCGCTGAAGCTTTCTTT.

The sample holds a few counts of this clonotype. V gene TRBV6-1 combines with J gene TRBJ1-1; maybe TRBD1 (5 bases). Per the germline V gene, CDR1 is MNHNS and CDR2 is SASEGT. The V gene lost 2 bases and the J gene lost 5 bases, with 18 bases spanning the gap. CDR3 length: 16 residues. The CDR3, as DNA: TGTGCCAGCAGTGAATCCGGCAGGGTTTCGAGGACTGAAGCTTTCTTT. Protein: CASSESGRVSRTEAFF.

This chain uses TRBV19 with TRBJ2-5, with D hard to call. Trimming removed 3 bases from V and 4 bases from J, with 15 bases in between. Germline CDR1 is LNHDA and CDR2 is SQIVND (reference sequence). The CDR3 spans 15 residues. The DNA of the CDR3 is TGTGCCAGTAGTATCTCGTCCATAGGTGGAGAGACCCAGTACTTC. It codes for CASSISSIGGETQYF.

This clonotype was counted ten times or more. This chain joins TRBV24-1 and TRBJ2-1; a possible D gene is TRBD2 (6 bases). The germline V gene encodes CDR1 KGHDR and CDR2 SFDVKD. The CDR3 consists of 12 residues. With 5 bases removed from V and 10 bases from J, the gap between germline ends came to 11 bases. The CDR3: CATSGPGLEQFF. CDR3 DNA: TGTGCCACCAGTGGGCCGGGACTCGAGCAGTTCTTC.

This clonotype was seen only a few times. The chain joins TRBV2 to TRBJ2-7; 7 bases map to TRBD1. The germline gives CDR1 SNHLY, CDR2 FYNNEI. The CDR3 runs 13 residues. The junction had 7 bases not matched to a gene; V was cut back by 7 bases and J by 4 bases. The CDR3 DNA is TGTGCCAGCAAACACAGGGGTAGTTACGAGCAGTACTTC. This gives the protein CASKHRGSYEQYF.

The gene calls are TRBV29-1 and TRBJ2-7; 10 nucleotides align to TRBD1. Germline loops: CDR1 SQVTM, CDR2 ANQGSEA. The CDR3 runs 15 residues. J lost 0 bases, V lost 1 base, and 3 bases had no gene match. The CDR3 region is CSVEGGTGVSYEQYF. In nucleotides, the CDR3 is TGCAGCGTTGAAGGGGGGACAGGGGTCTCCTACGAGCAGTACTTC.

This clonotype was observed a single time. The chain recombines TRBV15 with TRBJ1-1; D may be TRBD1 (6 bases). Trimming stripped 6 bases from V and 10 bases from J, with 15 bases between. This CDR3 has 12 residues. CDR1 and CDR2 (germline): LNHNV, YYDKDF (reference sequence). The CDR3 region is CATSRTDSPAFF. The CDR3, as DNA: TGTGCCACCAGTCGGACGGACAGCCCAGCTTTCTTT.

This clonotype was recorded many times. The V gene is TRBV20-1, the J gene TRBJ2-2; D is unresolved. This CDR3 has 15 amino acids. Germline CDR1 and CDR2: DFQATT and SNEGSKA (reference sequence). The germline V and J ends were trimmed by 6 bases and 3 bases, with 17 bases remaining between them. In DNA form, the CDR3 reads TGCAGTGCCCTAGTGGTAGGGCGGCACACCGGGGAGCTGTTTTTT. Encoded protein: CSALVVGRHTGELFF.

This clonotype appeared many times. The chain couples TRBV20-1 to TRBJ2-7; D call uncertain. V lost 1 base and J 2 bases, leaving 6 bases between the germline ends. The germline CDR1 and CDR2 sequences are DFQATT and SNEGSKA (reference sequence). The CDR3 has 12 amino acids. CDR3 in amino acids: CSARAQTYEQYF. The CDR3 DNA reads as TGCAGTGCTAGAGCCCAAACCTACGAGCAGTACTTC.

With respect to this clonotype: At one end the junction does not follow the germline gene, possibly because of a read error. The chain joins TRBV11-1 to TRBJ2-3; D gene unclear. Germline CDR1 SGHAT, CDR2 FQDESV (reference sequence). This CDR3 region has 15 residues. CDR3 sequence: CASSVAPMDADTQYF. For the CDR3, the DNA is TGTGCCAGCAGCGTAGCTCCGATGGATGCAGATACGCAGTATTTT.

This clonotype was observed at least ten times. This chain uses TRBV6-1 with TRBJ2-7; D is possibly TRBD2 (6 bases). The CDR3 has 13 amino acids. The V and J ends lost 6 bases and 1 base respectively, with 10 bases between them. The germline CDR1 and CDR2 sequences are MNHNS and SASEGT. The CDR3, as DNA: TGTGCCAGCAGATCGACTAGGTCCTACGAGCAGTACTTC. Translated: CASRSTRSYEQYF.

Here the CDR3 DNA reads TGTGCCAGCAGCGTCGACAGGGAGAGCACAGATACGCAGTATTTT. Residues: CASSVDRESTDTQYF. The gene calls are TRBV2 and TRBJ2-3; TRBD1 aligns across 7 bases. From germline, CDR1 is SNHLY and CDR2 FYNNEI. The V gene end was trimmed by 6 bases and the J gene end by 0 bases; junction bases not matched to a gene: 6. This CDR3 has 15 amino acids.

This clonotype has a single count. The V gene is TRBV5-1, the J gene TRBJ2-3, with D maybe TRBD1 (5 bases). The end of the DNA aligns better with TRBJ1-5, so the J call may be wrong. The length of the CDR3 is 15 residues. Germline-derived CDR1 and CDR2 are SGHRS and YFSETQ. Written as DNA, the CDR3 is TGCGCCAGCAGCTCCAGTTTTTCGGACACAGATACGCAGCATTTT. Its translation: CASSSSFSDTDTQHF.

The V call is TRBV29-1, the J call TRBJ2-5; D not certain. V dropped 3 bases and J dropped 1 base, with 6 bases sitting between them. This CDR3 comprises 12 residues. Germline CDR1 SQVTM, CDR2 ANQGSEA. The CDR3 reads CSVESVQETQYF. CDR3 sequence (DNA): TGCAGCGTTGAGTCAGTCCAAGAGACCCAGTACTTC. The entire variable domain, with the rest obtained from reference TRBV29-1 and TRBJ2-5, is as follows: SAVISQKPSRDICQRGTSLTIQCQVDSQVTMMFWYRQQPGQSLTLIATANQGSEATYESGFVIDKFPISRPNLTFSTLTVSNMSPEDSSIYLCSVESVQETQYFGPGTRLLVL.

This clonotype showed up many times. The CDR3 sequence: CASSFGTGGVYGYTF. For the CDR3, the DNA is TGTGCCAGCAGTTTTGGGACAGGGGGCGTCTATGGCTACACCTTC. The gene calls are TRBV12-3 or TRBV12-4 and TRBJ1-2; 12 bases are a match to TRBD1. The CDR3 loop spans 15 amino acids. Trimming removed 3 bases from V and 4 bases from J; junction bases left unmatched: 3.

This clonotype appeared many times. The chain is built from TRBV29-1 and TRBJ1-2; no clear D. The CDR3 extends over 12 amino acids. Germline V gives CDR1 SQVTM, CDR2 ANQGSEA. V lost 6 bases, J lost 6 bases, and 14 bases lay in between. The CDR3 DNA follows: TGCAGCGTCCCCGAGCGGGGTAATGGCTACACCTTC. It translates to CSVPERGNGYTF.

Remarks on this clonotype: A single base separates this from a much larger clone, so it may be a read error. CDR3 nucleotides: TGTGCCGGTAGTATAGAGGGGTGGTACAATGAGCAGTTCTTC. Its protein is CAGSIEGWYNEQFF. This chain uses TRBV19 with TRBJ2-1; D could derive from TRBD1 or TRBD2 (5 bases each). The germline V gene has CDR1 LNHDA and CDR2 SQIVND (reference sequence). The CDR3 runs to 14 residues.

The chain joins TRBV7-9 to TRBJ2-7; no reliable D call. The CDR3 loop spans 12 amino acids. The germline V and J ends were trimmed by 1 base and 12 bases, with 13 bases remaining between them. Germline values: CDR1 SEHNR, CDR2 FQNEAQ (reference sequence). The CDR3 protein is CASSLDLATAYF. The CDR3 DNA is TGTGCCAGCAGCTTAGATTTGGCAACTGCGTACTTC.

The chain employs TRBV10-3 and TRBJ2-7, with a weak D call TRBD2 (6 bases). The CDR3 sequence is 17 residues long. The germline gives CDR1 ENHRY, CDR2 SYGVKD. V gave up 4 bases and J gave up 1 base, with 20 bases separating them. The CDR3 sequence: CAISGKRSEGLSYEQYF. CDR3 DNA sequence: TGTGCCATCAGTGGGAAACGATCGGAGGGCTTATCCTACGAGCAGTACTTC.

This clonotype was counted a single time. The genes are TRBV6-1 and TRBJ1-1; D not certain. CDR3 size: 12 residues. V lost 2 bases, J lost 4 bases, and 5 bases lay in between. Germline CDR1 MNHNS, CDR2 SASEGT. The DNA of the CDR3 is TGTGCCAGCAGTGAAATAGGCACTGAAGCTTTCTTT. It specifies CASSEIGTEAFF.

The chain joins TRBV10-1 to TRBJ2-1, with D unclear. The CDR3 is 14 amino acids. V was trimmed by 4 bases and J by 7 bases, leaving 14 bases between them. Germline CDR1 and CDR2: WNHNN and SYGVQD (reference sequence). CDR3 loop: CASSATRNGNEQFF. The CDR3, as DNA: TGCGCCAGCAGTGCTACGAGGAATGGGAATGAGCAGTTCTTC.